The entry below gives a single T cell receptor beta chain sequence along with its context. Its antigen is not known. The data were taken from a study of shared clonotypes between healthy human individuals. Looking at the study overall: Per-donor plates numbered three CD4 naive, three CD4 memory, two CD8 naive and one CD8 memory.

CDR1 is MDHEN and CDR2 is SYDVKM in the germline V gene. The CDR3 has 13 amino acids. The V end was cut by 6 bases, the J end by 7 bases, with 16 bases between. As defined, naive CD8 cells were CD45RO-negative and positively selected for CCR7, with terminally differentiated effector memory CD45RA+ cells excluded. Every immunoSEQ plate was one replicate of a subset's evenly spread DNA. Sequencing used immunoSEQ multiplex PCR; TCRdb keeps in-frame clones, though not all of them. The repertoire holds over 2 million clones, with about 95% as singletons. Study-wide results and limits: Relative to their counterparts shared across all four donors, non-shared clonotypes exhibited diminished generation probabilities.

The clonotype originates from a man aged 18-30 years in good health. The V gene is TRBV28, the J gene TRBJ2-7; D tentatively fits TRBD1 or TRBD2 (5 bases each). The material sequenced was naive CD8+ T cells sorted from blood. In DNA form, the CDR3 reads TGTGCCAGCAGATCGGGACCTAGGCGGGAGCAGTACTTC. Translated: CASRSGPRREQYF.